Each of the 5 T cell receptor beta chains below was sequenced from the same sample in a study of blood T cell repertoires in COVID-19 (dated by TCRdb to the early 2020s). The library was built by means of the immunoSEQ multiplex PCR assay. The clones in this table, taken by TCRdb from immuneACCESS, are in-frame only. Not every clone is retained; where verified, under half of the shortfall comes from an unresolved V gene, and the cause of the rest is unknown. This sample comprises 200,000 to 250,000 clones, about 90% of them detected only once. Roughly 14% of the sample is taken by the ten largest. The sequencing sample was made of PBMCs or T cells enriched from blood (not recorded which). These receptors all stem from a woman aged 45 to 65 with acute COVID-19.

The chain is built from TRBV30 and TRBJ2-1; the match to TRBD2 covers 13 bases. Losses at the gene ends were 0 bases for V and 2 bases for J; bases not matched to a gene: 4. CDR1 GTSNPN and CDR2 SVGIG come from the germline V gene (reference sequence). This CDR3 is built from 17 residues. CDR3 residues: CAWSVGTSGETYNEQFF. DNA of the CDR3: TGTGCCTGGAGTGTAGGGACTAGCGGGGAGACCTACAATGAGCAGTTCTTC.

The chain uses TRBV2 and TRBJ2-7, with 9 bases identical to TRBD2. CDR3 size: 13 residues. Germline lookup yields CDR1 SNHLY and CDR2 FYNNEI. The trim removed 8 bases at V and 1 base at J, leaving 3 bases unmatched. CDR3 protein: CASLGLASYEQYF. CDR3 nucleotides: TGTGCCAGCCTGGGACTAGCATCCTACGAGCAGTACTTC. Variable domain in full (rest from reference TRBV2 and TRBJ2-7): EPEVTQTPSHQVTQMGQEVILRCVPISNHLYFYWYRQILGQKVEFLVSFYNNEISEKSEIFDDQFSVERPDGSNFTLKIRSTKLEDSAMYFCASLGLASYEQYFGPGTRLTVT.

The V call is TRBV5-8, the J call TRBJ2-1; D call uncertain. V was clipped by 4 bases and J by 6 bases, with 17 bases between them. The CDR3 consists of 15 residues. Germline V CDR1 and CDR2: SGHTS, YDEGEE. CDR3 bases: TGTGCCAGCAGCCCGCGCCCATACTTAATCAATGAGCAGTTCTTC. As protein: CASSPRPYLINEQFF.

This clone was picked up one time. The rearrangement links TRBV28 to TRBJ2-1; a possible D gene is TRBD2 (5 bases). V was trimmed by 3 bases and J by 3 bases, leaving 12 bases between them. CDR3 length equals 15 residues. The germline V gene has CDR1 MDHEN and CDR2 SYDVKM. CDR3 coding DNA: TGTGCCAGCAGTTTTAGGCTAGCCAGCTACAATGAGCAGTTCTTC. Its protein product is CASSFRLASYNEQFF.

The chain recombines TRBV11-2 with TRBJ1-1; 7 positions agree with TRBD1. Germline trimming cut 4 bases from V and 2 bases from J; bases unmatched to any gene: 4. The CDR3 contains 14 residues. CDR1 is SGHAT, CDR2 FQNNGV, per germline. As DNA, the CDR3 is TGTGCCAGCAGCTCGAACAGGGGAAACACTGAAGCTTTCTTT. Encoded protein: CASSSNRGNTEAFF.